This TCR beta chain emerged from a study of cytomegalovirus exposure and HLA in healthy donors. Healthy bone marrow donors formed the donor group. Vbeta (60) and Jbeta (13) primers were used in the PCR. Measured with immunoSEQ multiplex PCR; TCRdb has only the in-frame clones, and not every one. This table holds some 130,000 clones, approximately 80% found once. The V end lost 5 bases, the J end lost 8 bases, and 10 bases lay between the germline ends. CDR1 and CDR2 from the germline V gene are SEHNR and FQNEAQ (reference sequence). The length of the CDR3 is 12 residues. The V call is TRBV7-9, the J call TRBJ2-1; no reliable D call. Sequencing was carried out using PBMCs. The TCR originated in a human donor in good health. In nucleotides, the CDR3 is TGTGCCAGCAGCCCCCTGTTAGATGAGCAGTTCTTC. It yields the protein CASSPLLDEQFF.